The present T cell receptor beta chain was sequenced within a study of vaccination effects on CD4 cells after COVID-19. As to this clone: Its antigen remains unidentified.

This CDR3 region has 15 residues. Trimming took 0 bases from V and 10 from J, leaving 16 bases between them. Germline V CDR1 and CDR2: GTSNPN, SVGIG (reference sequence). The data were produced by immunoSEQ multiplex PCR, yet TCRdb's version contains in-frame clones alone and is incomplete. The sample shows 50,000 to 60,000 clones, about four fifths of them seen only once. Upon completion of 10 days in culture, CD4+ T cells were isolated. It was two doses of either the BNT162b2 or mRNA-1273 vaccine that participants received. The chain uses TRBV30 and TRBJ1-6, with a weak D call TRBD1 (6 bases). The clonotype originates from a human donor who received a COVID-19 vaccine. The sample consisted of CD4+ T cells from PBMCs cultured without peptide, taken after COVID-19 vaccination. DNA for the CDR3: TGTGCCTGGAGTGTACTGAGGGGGGCTGGATCACCCCTCCACTTT. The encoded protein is CAWSVLRGAGSPLHF.